This T cell receptor (beta chain) derives from a study of OX40 agonist ivuxolimab in advanced cancers. About the study: The eligibility criteria allowed prior anti-PD-1, anti-PD-L1 or anti-CTLA-4 therapy, and around 38% had some.

As for this clone: Its specificity is not known.

Profiling relied on immunoSEQ multiplex PCR, and the TCRdb table lists in-frame clones only, not all of them. The table includes tens of thousands of clones, about 85% detected once. Study-wide findings and caveats: It was not determined which antigens were specifically recognized by the peripheral T cells that had undergone clonal expansion.

In germline, CDR1 is MNHEY, CDR2 SVGAGI. The CDR3 is 15 residues long. The material was CD4+ or CD8+ T cells sorted from blood, obtained in a trial of the OX40 agonist ivuxolimab. The chain couples TRBV6-5 to TRBJ2-5, with TRBD1 as a possible D gene (5 bases). Near its end, the DNA agrees better with TRBJ2-7, so the J call may be wrong. This TCR was recovered from an adult with an advanced solid tumor such as melanoma, head and neck, liver or kidney cancer. This chain's CDR3 is CASKAYKGSAYEQYF. The CDR3 region has the DNA TGTGCCAGCAAGGCTTATAAGGGGTCGGCCTACGAGCAGTACTTC.